Shown below are 23 T cell receptor beta chains from a single sample sequenced in a study of CD8+ T cells in alopecia areata. Treatment indicated: oral pan-JAK inhibitor, 5-10 mg twice daily. RNA was extracted and reverse transcribed into cDNA as the sequencing template. Here immunoSEQ multiplex PCR was the method, and the copy in TCRdb shows in-frame clones only, minus some. The data contain 200,000 to 250,000 clones, 64% of them singletons. The material sequenced was CD4+ T cells sorted from blood, taken at week 4, from a patient treated with tofacitinib. These receptors all come from a human donor with alopecia areata.

This clone came up a few times. The chain has TRBV9 and TRBJ2-1, with TRBD1 matching over 7 bases. With 0 bases clipped from V and 12 bases from J, the junction kept 15 bases outside the gene matches. From germline, CDR1 is SGDLS and CDR2 YYNGEE. The CDR3 length is 16 residues. In nucleotides, the CDR3 is TGTGCCAGCAGCGTAGAAGGGGCAGGGGGTCTACTCGGGCAGTTCTTC. Residues: CASSVEGAGGLLGQFF.

Regarding this clone: One junction end disagrees with the germline gene, perhaps due to a read error. The chain uses TRBV29-1 and TRBJ2-3, with D possibly being TRBD1 or TRBD2 (6 bases each). This CDR3 region has 14 residues. From germline, CDR1 is SQVTM and CDR2 ANQGSEA. This CDR3 reads CSFEGGTSTDTQYF. Here the CDR3 DNA reads TGCAGCTTTGAAGGGGGGACTAGCACAGATACGCAGTATTTT.

V is TRBV27 and J is TRBJ1-6; 8 positions match TRBD1. Germline lookup yields CDR1 MNHEY and CDR2 SMNVEV (reference sequence). With V trimmed by 5 bases and J by 3 bases, 9 bases remained unmatched. CDR3 length: 17 amino acids. CDR3: CASSPRTGRIYNSPLHF. CDR3 sequence (DNA): TGTGCCAGCAGTCCCAGGACAGGGCGGATCTATAATTCACCCCTCCACTTT.

The genes are TRBV27 and TRBJ1-4; 12 positions match TRBD1. The germline V gene has CDR1 MNHEY and CDR2 SMNVEV (reference sequence). Trimming took 6 bases from V and 5 from J; bases not matched to a gene: 7. This CDR3 contains 16 residues. This CDR3 is CASRPLGQGANEKLFF. CDR3 nucleotides: TGTGCCAGCAGGCCCCTGGGACAGGGGGCGAATGAAAAACTGTTTTTT.

In its sample, this clone was seen a few times. The chain is built from TRBV7-2 and TRBJ2-5; TRBD2 aligns across 12 bases. Germline CDR1 is SGHTA and CDR2 is FQGNSA. The ends lost 3 bases at V and 2 bases at J; junction bases unmatched: 10. The CDR3 contains 18 residues. CDR3 nucleotides: TGTGCCAGCAGCTTTCAGTTCGGGACTAGCGGGCCTCAAGAGACCCAGTACTTC. This codes for CASSFQFGTSGPQETQYF.

The rearrangement joins TRBV2 to TRBJ2-1, with 9 bases aligning to TRBD2. The germline gives CDR1 SNHLY, CDR2 FYNNEI. CDR3 size: 15 residues. V was pared by 9 bases and J by 4 bases, with 10 bases of the junction left unmatched. The CDR3 DNA sequence: TGTGCCAGTACGGCCGGAGCGGGGGGTTACAATGAGCAGTTCTTC. This sequence encodes CASTAGAGGYNEQFF.

The chain is built from TRBV30 and TRBJ1-1; D remains unclear. The CDR3 loop spans 12 amino acids. Trimming cost V 5 bases and J 1 base, with 8 bases left between them. Germline V gives CDR1 GTSNPN, CDR2 SVGIG (reference sequence). The CDR3 coding sequence is TGTGCCTGGGAACGGGGGAACACTGAAGCTTTCTTT. Protein: CAWERGNTEAFF.

This clone has only one observation. J is TRBJ2-5 and V is TRBV30; possible D gene TRBD1, 6 bases. Germline V lookup: CDR1 GTSNPN, CDR2 SVGIG (reference sequence). Trimming shortened V by 1 base and J by 6 bases, and 9 bases separated the two germline ends. The CDR3 runs to 12 residues. As DNA, the CDR3 is TGTGCCTGGAGTGGGGGGCTGCAGACCCAGTACTTC. Translation: CAWSGGLQTQYF.

The chain couples TRBV11-2 to TRBJ1-1, with D possibly TRBD1 on 6 matching bases. V lost 5 bases and J lost 4, with 20 bases in between. This CDR3 comprises 16 residues. Germline-derived CDR1 and CDR2 are SGHAT and FQNNGV. The CDR3 sequence: CASSPGQISMGTEAFF. CDR3 coding DNA: TGTGCCAGCAGCCCCGGACAGATATCCATGGGCACTGAAGCTTTCTTT.

The chain couples TRBV7-2 to TRBJ2-5; 7 bases are a match to TRBD1. The CDR3 length is 15 residues. CDR1 and CDR2 from the germline V gene are SGHTA and FQGNSA. V shed 2 bases and J 2 bases; nucleotides not matched to a gene: 5. CDR3 sequence reads: CASSLNSGQQETQYF. The CDR3 DNA reads TGTGCCAGCAGCTTAAATTCGGGACAGCAAGAGACCCAGTACTTC.

The chain couples TRBV29-1 to TRBJ2-7, with 10 bases that match TRBD2. V gave up 4 bases and J gave up 2 bases; unmatched junction bases: 2. From germline, CDR1 is SQVTM and CDR2 ANQGSEA. This CDR3 spans 13 amino acids. The CDR3 loop reads CSVGLAGAYEQYF. The DNA of the CDR3 is TGCAGCGTTGGGCTAGCGGGGGCCTACGAGCAGTACTTC.

The chain recombines TRBV30 with TRBJ1-5, with 7 bases identical to TRBD1. CDR1 GTSNPN and CDR2 SVGIG come from the germline V gene (reference sequence). The trim removed 0 bases at V and 2 bases at J, leaving 7 bases unmatched. The CDR3 consists of 16 residues. The CDR3 nucleotides are TGTGCCTGGAGTGTGGGAGGGGGCCGTGGCAATCAGCCCCAGCATTTT. The encoded protein is CAWSVGGGRGNQPQHF.

This clone came up a few times. The J gene is TRBJ2-1, the V gene TRBV7-2, with 8 positions matching TRBD2. V was clipped by 3 bases and J by 7 bases; unmatched bases: 2. This CDR3 has 13 amino acids. Looked up from germline, CDR1 is SGHTA and CDR2 is FQGNSA. The CDR3 region is CASSLTSVNEQFF. CDR3 nucleotides: TGTGCCAGCAGCTTGACTAGCGTTAATGAGCAGTTCTTC.

V and J are TRBV25-1 and TRBJ2-2; D gene unclear. From germline, CDR1 is MGHDK and CDR2 SYGVNS. The germline V and J ends were trimmed by 7 bases and 1 base, with 4 bases remaining between them. The CDR3 consists of 12 residues. The CDR3 DNA follows: TGTGCCAGCAACGAGAACACCGGGGAGCTGTTTTTT. It is translated as CASNENTGELFF.

The rearrangement links TRBV29-1 to TRBJ2-7, with 8 bases lining up with TRBD1. The CDR3 is 13 residues long. Germline-derived CDR1 and CDR2 are SQVTM and ANQGSEA. After removal of 4 bases from V and 5 bases from J, the junction contained 7 bases not matched to a gene. CDR3 coding DNA: TGCAGCGTTGGACGGACAGGGAGCCACGAGCAGTACTTC. Protein product: CSVGRTGSHEQYF.

V is TRBV27 and J is TRBJ2-7; tentative D call: TRBD2 (5 bases). Germline V gives CDR1 MNHEY, CDR2 SMNVEV (reference sequence). V lost 5 bases to trimming and J lost 6 bases, with 8 bases between them. The CDR3 runs to 11 residues. In nucleotides, the CDR3 is TGTGCCAGCAGTCCGCGGGCCGAGCAGTACTTC. Translation: CASSPRAEQYF.

This clone occurred once. This rearrangement joins TRBV29-1 to TRBJ2-5; 7 nucleotides align to TRBD1. The V gene's germline CDR1 is SQVTM and CDR2 ANQGSEA. This CDR3 comprises 13 residues. V shed 6 bases, J shed 2 bases, and the junction held 6 bases outside the gene matches. DNA of the CDR3: TGCAGCGTCGGTGGACAGGATCAAGAGACCCAGTACTTC. This encodes CSVGGQDQETQYF.

This clone turned up a few times. This chain joins TRBV7-9 and TRBJ2-4; D not resolved. CDR1 is SEHNR and CDR2 is FQNEAQ in the germline V gene (reference sequence). CDR3 length: 14 residues. V lost 1 base to trimming and J lost 5 bases, with 9 bases between them. The CDR3 is CASSLEGRQNIQYF. The CDR3 bases are TGTGCCAGCAGCTTAGAAGGACGGCAAAACATTCAGTACTTC.

The V call is TRBV5-1, the J call TRBJ2-1; 10 bases line up with TRBD1. This CDR3 comprises 16 residues. Germline-derived CDR1 and CDR2 are SGHRS and YFSETQ. The V gene end was trimmed by 4 bases and the J gene end by 6 bases; junction bases not matched to a gene: 10. The CDR3 nucleotides are TGCGCCAGCAGCACCCAATCCGGGACAGGGGCCAATGAGCAGTTCTTC. Translating it yields CASSTQSGTGANEQFF.

The rearrangement joins TRBV10-3 to TRBJ2-3, with D perhaps matching TRBD2 (5 bases). Trimming took off 10 bases at V and 0 bases at J, with 11 bases between the two ends. This CDR3 has 13 residues. The germline gives CDR1 ENHRY, CDR2 SYGVKD. This CDR3 is CASGAESTDTQYF. In nucleotides, the CDR3 is TGTGCCAGTGGAGCGGAAAGCACAGATACGCAGTATTTT.

J is TRBJ1-2 and V is TRBV4-1; D might be TRBD1 (5 bases). The germline V gene has CDR1 MGHRA and CDR2 YSYEKL. The ends were cut back, 1 base at V and 7 bases at J, with 19 bases in the middle. CDR3 length: 16 amino acids. The CDR3 loop is CASSQGRSITGGGYTF. The CDR3 DNA follows: TGCGCCAGCAGCCAAGGGCGGAGTATAACAGGCGGTGGCTACACCTTC.

This clone was detected a few times. V is TRBV29-1 and J is TRBJ2-4, with D perhaps given as TRBD1 or TRBD2 (5 bases each). Trimming shortened V by 6 bases and J by 4 bases, and 16 bases separated the two germline ends. From germline, CDR1 is SQVTM and CDR2 ANQGSEA. This CDR3 has 14 amino acids. The CDR3 reads CSVDGSGRKNIQYF. As DNA, the CDR3 is TGCAGCGTCGACGGGTCGGGGCGTAAAAACATTCAGTACTTC.

V is TRBV6-5 and J is TRBJ1-6; D is perhaps TRBD1 (5 bases). This CDR3 contains 15 residues. From germline, CDR1 is MNHEY and CDR2 SVGAGI. The V end lost 2 bases, the J end lost 9 bases, and 14 bases lay between the germline ends. This CDR3 is CASSYRGGLGSPLHF. The DNA for the CDR3 is TGTGCCAGCAGTTACCGTGGGGGGTTGGGTTCACCCCTCCACTTT.